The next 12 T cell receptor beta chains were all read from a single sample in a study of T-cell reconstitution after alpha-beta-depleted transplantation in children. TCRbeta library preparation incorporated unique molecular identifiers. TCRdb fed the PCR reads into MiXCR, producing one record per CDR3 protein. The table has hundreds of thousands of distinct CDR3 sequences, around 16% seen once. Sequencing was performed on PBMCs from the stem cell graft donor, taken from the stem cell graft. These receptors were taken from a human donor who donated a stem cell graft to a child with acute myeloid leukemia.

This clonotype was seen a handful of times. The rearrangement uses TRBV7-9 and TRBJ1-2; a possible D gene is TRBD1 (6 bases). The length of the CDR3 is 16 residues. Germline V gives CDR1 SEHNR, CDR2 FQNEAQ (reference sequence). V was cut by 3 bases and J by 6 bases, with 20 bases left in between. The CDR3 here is CASSLITGLGGNGYTF. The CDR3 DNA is TGTGCCAGCAGCTTGATTACAGGGTTAGGTGGTAATGGCTACACCTTC. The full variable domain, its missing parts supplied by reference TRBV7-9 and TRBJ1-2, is DTGVSQNPRHKITKRGQNVTFRCDPISEHNRLYWYRQTLGQGPEFLTYFQNEAQLEKSRLLSDRFSAERPKGSFSTLEIQRTEQGDSAMYLCASSLITGLGGNGYTFGSGTRLTVV.

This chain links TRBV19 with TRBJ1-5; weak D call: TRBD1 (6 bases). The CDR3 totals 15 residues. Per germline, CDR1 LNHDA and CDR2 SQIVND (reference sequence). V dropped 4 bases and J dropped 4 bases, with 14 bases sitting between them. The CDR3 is CASSTLRDINQPQHF. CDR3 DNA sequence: TGTGCCAGTAGTACTCTCCGGGACATAAATCAGCCCCAGCATTTT.

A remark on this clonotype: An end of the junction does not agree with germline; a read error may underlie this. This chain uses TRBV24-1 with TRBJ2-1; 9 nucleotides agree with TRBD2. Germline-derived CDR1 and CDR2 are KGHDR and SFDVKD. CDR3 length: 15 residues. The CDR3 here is CATDHLAGSSNEQFF. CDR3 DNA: TGTGCCACCGACCACCTAGCGGGGTCCTCCAATGAGCAGTTCTTC.

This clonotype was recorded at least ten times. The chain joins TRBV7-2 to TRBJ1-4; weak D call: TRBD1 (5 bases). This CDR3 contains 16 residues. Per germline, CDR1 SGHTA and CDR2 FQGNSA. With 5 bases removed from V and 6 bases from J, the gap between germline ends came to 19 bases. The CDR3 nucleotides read TGTGCCAGCAGCCCGGGGCCGGGAGGTCTCGATGAAAAACTGTTTTTT. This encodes CASSPGPGGLDEKLFF. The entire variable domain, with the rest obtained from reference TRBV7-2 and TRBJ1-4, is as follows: GAGVSQSPSNKVTEKGKDVELRCDPISGHTALYWYRQSLGQGLEFLIYFQGNSAPDKSGLPSDRFSAERTGGSVSTLTIQRTQQEDSAVYLCASSPGPGGLDEKLFFGSGTQLSVL.

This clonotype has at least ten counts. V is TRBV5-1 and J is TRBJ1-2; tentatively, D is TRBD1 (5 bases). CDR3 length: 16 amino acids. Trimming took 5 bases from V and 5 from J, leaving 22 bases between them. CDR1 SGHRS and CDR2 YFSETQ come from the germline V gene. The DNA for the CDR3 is TGCGCCAGCAGACCTCCAAGTGACAGCAACCTTTATGGCTACACCTTC. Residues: CASRPPSDSNLYGYTF.

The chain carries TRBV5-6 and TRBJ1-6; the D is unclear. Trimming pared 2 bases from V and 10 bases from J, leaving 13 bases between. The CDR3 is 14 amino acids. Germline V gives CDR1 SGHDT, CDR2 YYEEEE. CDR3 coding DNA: TGTGCCAGCAGCTTCCGCGGGGTAAGCTCACCCCTCCACTTT. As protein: CASSFRGVSSPLHF.

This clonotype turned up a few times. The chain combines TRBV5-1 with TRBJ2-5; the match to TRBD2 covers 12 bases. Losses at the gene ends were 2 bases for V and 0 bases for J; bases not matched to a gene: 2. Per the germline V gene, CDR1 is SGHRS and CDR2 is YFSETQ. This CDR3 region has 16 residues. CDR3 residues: CASSFWTSGDQETQYF. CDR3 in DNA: TGCGCCAGCAGCTTCTGGACTAGCGGGGACCAAGAGACCCAGTACTTC.

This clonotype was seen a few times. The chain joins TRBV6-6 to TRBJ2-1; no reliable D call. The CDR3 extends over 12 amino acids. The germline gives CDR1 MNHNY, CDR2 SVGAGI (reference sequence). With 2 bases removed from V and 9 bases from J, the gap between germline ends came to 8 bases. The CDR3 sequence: CASSYRAGEQFF. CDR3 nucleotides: TGTGCCAGCAGTTACAGGGCCGGTGAGCAGTTCTTC.

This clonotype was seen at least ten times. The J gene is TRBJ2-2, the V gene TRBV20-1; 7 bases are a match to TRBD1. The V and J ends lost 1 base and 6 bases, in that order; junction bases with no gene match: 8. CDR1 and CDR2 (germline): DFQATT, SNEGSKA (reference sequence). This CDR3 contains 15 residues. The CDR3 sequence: CSARGQGLRAGELFF. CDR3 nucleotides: TGCAGTGCTAGAGGACAGGGCCTAAGGGCCGGGGAGCTGTTTTTT.

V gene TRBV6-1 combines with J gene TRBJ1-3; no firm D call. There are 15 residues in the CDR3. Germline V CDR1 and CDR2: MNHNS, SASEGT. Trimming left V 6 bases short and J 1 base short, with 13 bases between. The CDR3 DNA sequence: TGTGCCAGCAGGGACTGGCTTTCGTCTGGAAACACCATATATTTT. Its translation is CASRDWLSSGNTIYF.

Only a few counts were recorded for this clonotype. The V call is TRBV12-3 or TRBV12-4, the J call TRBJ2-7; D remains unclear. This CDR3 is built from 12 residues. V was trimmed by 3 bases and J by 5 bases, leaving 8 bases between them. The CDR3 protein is CASSLFGDEQYF. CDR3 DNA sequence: TGTGCCAGCAGTTTGTTTGGGGACGAGCAGTACTTC.

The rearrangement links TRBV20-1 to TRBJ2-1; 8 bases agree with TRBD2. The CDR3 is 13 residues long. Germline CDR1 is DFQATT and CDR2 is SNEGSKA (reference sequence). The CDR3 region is CGSGGDPYNEQFF. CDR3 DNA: TGCGGGTCGGGGGGGGATCCCTACAATGAGCAGTTCTTC.